Sequencing of this T cell receptor (beta chain) was carried out in a study of blood T cell repertoires in COVID-19. As originally analysed: The assay estimated nucleated cells by amplifying reference gene primers. Only in-frame clones appear in the TCRdb table, and some are missing; sequencing was by immunoSEQ multiplex PCR. V, J and clone size were drawn from that table, and D and trimming were deduced from the DNA. The sample contains 200,000 or so clones, roughly 87% of which appear only once. Clinical history reported by participants formed the basis on which cohorts were assigned. Cohort 3 recovery required two negative PCRs, clearance, or symptom resolution. The CDR3 length is 16 residues. The V and J ends lost 8 bases and 4 bases, in that order; junction bases with no gene match: 13. Germline CDR1 is KGHSH and CDR2 is LQKENI.

Sequences were obtained from PBMCs or T cells enriched from blood (not recorded which). This clonotype originated in a man aged 25-45 years who had recovered from COVID-19. The V gene is TRBV18, the J gene TRBJ1-1; 10 bases map to TRBD1. CDR3 in DNA: TGTGCCAGCCTGAGTTGGACAGGGGGACTGGGCACTGAAGCTTTCTTT. Residues: CASLSWTGGLGTEAFF.